This T cell receptor beta chain was identified during a study of shared T cell receptors in the human thymus. A single count supports this clone. Generated by immunoSEQ multiplex PCR, the TCRdb table keeps only in-frame clones and is missing some. The sample has 700,000 or so clones, approximately 83% seen once. Trimming at V came to 4 bases and at J to 5 bases, leaving 7 bases not matched to a gene. Germline assignment: CDR1 SGDLS and CDR2 YYNGEE. CDR3 size: 14 residues. These same data were also listed under a study on human thymus T cells.

The sequence derives from a girl under three years old with a congenital heart defect. What was sequenced was thymocytes. V usage is TRBV9 and J usage is TRBJ2-7, with 9 bases lining up with TRBD2. CDR3 nucleotide sequence: TGTGCCAGCAGCCGGCCAAGCGGGGGGAACGAGCAGTACTTC. Protein product: CASSRPSGGNEQYF.